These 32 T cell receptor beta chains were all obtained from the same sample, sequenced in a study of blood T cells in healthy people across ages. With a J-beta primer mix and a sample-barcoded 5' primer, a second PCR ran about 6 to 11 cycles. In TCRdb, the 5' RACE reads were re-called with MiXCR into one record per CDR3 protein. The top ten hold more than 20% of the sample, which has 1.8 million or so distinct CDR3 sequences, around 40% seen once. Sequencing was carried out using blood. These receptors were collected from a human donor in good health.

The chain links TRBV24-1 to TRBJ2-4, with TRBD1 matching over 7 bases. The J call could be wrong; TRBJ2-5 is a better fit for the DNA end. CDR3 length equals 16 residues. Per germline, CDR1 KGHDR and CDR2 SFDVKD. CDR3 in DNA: TGTGCCACCAGTGATCCATTGTGGGACAGACAAGAGACCCAGTACTTC. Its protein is CATSDPLWDRQETQYF.

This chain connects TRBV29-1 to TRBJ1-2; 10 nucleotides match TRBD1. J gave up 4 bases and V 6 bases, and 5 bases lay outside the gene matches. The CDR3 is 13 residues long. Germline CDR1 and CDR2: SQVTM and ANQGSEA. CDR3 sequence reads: CSVATGGSYGYTF. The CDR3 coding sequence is TGCAGCGTGGCGACAGGGGGCAGCTATGGCTACACCTTC.

CDR3 DNA sequence: TGTGCCAGCAGCTTCCTAGATGCAGGCGAGCAGTACTTC. Protein: CASSFLDAGEQYF. The chain combines TRBV7-2 with TRBJ2-5, with D uncertain. The tail of the sequence fits TRBJ2-7 better, so the J call may be wrong. Germline V gene sequence: CDR1 SGHTA, CDR2 FQGNSA. The CDR3 runs to 13 residues.

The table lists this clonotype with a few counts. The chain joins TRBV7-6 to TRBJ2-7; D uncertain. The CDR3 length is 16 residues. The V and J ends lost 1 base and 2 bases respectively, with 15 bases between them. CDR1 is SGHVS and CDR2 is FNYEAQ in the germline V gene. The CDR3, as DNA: TGTGCCAGCAGCTTAGGTCAGGACCCCTTCCCCTACGAGCAGTACTTC. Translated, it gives CASSLGQDPFPYEQYF.

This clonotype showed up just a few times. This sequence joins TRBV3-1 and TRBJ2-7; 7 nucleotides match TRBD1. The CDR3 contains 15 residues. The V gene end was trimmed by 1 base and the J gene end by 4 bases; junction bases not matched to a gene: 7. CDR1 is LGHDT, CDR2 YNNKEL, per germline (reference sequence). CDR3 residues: CASSQGHRGIYEQYF. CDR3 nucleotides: TGTGCCAGCAGCCAAGGCCACAGGGGCATATACGAGCAGTACTTC.

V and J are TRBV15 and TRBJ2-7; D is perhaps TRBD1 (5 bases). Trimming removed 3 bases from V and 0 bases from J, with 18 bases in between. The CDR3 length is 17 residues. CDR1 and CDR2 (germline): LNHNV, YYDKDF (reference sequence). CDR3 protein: CATSRGLDTISSYEQYF. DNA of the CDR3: TGTGCCACCAGCAGGGGCCTGGACACGATAAGCTCCTACGAGCAGTACTTC.

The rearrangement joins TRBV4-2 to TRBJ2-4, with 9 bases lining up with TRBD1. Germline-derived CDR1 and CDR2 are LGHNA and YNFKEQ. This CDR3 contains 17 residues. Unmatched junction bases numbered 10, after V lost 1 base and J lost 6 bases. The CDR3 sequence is CASSQGKGTGNPNIQYF. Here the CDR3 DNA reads TGTGCCAGCAGCCAAGGTAAAGGGACAGGGAACCCAAACATTCAGTACTTC.

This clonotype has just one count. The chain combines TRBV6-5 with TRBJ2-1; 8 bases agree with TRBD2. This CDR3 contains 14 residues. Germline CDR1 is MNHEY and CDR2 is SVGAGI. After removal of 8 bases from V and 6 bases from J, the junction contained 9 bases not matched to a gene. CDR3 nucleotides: TGTGCCAGCGAGGCGGGGGCGGGGGGCAATGAGCAGTTCTTC. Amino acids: CASEAGAGGNEQFF.

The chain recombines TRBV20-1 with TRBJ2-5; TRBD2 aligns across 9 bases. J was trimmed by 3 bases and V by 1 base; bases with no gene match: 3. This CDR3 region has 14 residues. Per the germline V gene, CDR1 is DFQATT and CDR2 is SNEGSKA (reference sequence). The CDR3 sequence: CSARGLAVEETQYF. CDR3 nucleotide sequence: TGCAGTGCTAGAGGACTAGCGGTGGAAGAGACCCAGTACTTC.

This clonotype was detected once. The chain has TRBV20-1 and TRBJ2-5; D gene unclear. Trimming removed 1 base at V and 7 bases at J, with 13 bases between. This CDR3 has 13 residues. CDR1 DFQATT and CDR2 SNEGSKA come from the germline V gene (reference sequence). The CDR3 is CSARGVVRGTQYF. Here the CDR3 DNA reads TGCAGTGCTAGAGGTGTCGTTCGAGGGACCCAGTACTTC.

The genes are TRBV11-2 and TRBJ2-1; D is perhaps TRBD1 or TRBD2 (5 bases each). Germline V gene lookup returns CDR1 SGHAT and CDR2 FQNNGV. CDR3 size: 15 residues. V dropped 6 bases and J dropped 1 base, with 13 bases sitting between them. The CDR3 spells CASSSLWGSYNEQFF. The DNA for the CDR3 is TGTGCCAGCAGTTCCTTGTGGGGGTCCTACAATGAGCAGTTCTTC.

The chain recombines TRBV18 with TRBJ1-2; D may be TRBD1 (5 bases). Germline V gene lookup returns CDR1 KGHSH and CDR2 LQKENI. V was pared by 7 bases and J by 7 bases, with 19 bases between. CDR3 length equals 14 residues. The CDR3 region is CASFSLIGGSGYTF. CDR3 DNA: TGTGCCAGCTTTTCCCTCATCGGGGGAAGTGGCTACACCTTC.

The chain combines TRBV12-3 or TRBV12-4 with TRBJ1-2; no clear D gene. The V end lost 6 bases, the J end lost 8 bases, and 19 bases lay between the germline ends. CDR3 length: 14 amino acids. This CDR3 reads CASSPGLPWGGYTF. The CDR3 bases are TGTGCCAGCAGCCCGGGCCTTCCCTGGGGAGGCTACACCTTC.

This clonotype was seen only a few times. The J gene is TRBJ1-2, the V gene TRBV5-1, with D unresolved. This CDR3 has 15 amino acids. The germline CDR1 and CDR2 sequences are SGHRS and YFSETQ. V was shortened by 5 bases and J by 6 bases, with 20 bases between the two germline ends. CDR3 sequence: CASRKESSKVDGYTF. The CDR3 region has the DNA TGCGCCAGCAGAAAGGAATCCTCGAAAGTAGATGGCTACACCTTC.

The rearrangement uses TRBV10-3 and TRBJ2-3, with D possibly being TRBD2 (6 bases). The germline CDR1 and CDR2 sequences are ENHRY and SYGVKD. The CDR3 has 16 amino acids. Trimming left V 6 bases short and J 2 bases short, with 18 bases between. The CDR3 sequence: CAIRRGAGTLTDTQYF. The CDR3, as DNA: TGTGCCATCAGGCGTGGGGCGGGAACTCTCACAGATACGCAGTATTTT.

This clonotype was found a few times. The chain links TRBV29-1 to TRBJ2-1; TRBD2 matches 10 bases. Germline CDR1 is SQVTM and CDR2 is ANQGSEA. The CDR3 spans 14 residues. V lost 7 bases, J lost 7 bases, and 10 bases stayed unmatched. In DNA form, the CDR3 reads TGCAGCGGTGGAGTAGCGGGGGGTGGGAATGAGCAGTTCTTC. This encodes CSGGVAGGGNEQFF.

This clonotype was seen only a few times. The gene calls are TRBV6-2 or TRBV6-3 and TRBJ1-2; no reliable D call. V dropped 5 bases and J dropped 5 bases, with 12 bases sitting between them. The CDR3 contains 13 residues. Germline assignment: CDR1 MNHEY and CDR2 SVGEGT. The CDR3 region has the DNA TGTGCCAGCAGTGAAACCCCGACATATGGCTACACCTTC. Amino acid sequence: CASSETPTYGYTF.

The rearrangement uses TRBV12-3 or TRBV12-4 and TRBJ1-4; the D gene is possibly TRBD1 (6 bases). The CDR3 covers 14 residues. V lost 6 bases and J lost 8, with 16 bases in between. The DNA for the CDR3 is TGTGCCAGCAGCCGAACCGCACAGGGCGAAAAACTGTTTTTT. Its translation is CASSRTAQGEKLFF.

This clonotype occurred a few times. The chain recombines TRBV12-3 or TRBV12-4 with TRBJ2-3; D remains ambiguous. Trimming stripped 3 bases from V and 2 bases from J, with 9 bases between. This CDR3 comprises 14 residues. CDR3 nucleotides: TGTGCCAGCAGTTTCCTTGGATACACAGATACGCAGTATTTT. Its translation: CASSFLGYTDTQYF.

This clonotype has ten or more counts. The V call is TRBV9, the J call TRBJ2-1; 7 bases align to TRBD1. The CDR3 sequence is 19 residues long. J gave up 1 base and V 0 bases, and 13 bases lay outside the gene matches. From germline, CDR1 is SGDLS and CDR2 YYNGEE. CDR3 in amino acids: CASSVAPDETGPSYNEQFF. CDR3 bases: TGTGCCAGCAGCGTAGCCCCCGATGAGACAGGGCCATCCTACAATGAGCAGTTCTTC.

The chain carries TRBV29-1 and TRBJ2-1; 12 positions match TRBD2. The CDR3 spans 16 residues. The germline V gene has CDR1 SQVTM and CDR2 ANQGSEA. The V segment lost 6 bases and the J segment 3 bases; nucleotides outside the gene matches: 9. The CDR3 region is CSVRRLAGGIYNEQFF. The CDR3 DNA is TGCAGCGTCCGGCGGCTAGCGGGGGGGATCTACAATGAGCAGTTCTTC.

CDR3 nucleotide sequence: TGCAGCGTTGAAACAGGGCGGGGGTACGAGCAGTTCTTC. Translating it yields CSVETGRGYEQFF. This chain links TRBV29-1 with TRBJ2-1, with D perhaps matching TRBD2 (7 bases). V shed 2 bases and J shed 10 bases, with 15 bases lying between them. The germline CDR1 and CDR2 sequences are SQVTM and ANQGSEA. There are 13 residues in the CDR3.

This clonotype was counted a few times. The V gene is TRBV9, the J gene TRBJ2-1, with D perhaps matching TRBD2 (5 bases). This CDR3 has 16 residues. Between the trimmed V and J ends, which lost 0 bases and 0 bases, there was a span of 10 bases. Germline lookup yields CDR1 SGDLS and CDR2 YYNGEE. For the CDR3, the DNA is TGTGCCAGCAGCGTAGGTCTGGGGAGCTCCTACAATGAGCAGTTCTTC. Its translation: CASSVGLGSSYNEQFF.

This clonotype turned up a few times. CDR3 sequence: CASSTGGSWTLSYEQYF. The DNA of the CDR3 is TGCGCCAGCAGCACTGGAGGGTCCTGGACCCTATCCTACGAGCAGTACTTC. The chain employs TRBV5-1 and TRBJ2-7, with D possibly matching TRBD2 (6 bases). The CDR3 runs 17 residues. Trimming removed 4 bases at V and 1 base at J, with 21 bases between. Per the germline V gene, CDR1 is SGHRS and CDR2 is YFSETQ.

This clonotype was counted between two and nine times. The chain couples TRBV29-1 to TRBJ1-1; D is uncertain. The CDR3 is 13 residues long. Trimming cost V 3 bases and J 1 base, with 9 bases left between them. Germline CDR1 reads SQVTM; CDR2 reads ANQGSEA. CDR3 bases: TGCAGCGTTGAGGAGGCTCCGAACACTGAAGCTTTCTTT. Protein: CSVEEAPNTEAFF.

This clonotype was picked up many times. In DNA, the CDR3 is TGCAGTGCTAGTATACCGGGACTAGCGGCCTCCTACGAGCAGTACTTC. Translated, it gives CSASIPGLAASYEQYF. The J gene is TRBJ2-7, the V gene TRBV20-1; 11 nucleotides line up with TRBD2. The CDR3 has 16 amino acids. Germline V lookup: CDR1 DFQATT, CDR2 SNEGSKA (reference sequence). Trimming removed 3 bases from V and 0 bases from J; junction bases left unmatched: 7.

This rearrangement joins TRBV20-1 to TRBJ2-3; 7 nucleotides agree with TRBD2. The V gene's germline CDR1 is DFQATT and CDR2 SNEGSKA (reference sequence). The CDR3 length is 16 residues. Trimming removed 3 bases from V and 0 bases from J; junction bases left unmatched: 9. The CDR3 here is CSASRLAATSTDTQYF. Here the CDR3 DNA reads TGCAGTGCTAGTAGGCTAGCGGCTACTAGCACAGATACGCAGTATTTT.

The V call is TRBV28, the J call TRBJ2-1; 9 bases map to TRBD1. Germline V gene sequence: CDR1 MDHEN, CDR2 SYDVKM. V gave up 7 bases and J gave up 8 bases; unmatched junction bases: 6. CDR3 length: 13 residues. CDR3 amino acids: CASTTDRGDEQFF. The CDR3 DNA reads TGTGCCAGCACCACGGACAGGGGCGATGAGCAGTTCTTC.

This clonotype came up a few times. CDR3 sequence reads: CASSSIYGTGSYGYTF. CDR3 DNA: TGTGCCAGCAGTTCCATCTACGGGACAGGGAGCTATGGCTACACCTTC. The chain combines TRBV6-5 with TRBJ1-2, with 9 bases lining up with TRBD1. Per germline, CDR1 MNHEY and CDR2 SVGAGI. After removal of 4 bases from V and 4 bases from J, the junction contained 10 bases not matched to a gene. The CDR3 is 16 residues long.

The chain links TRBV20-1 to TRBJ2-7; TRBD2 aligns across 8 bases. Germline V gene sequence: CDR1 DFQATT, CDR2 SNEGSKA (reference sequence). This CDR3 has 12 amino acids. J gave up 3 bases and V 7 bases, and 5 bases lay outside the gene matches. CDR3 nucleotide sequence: TGCAGTGGGACTAGCCGTGACTACGAGCAGTACTTC. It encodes CSGTSRDYEQYF.

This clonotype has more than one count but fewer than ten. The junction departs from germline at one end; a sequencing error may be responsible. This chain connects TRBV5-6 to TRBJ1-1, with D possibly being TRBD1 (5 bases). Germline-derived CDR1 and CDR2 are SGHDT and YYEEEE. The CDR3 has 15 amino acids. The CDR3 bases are TGTGCCAGTAGCTGGACGGGACCCGTGAACACTGAAGCTTTCTTT. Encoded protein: CASSWTGPVNTEAFF.

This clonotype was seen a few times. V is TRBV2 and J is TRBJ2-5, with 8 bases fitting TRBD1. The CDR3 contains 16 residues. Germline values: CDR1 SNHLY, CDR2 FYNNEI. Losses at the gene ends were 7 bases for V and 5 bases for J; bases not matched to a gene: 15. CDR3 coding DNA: TGTGCCAGCACTGATCGTAGGGGACAGGTGGCGGAGACCCAGTACTTC. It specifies CASTDRRGQVAETQYF.